This T cell receptor beta chain came from a study of OX40 agonist ivuxolimab in advanced cancers. Background on the whole study: The costimulatory receptor OX40 (CD134) was targeted by ivuxolimab, a fully human IgG2 agonistic monoclonal antibody. The dose-escalation cohort was almost 85% male with a mean age of around 62 years, ranging from about 20 to 80. The paper describes the monotherapy dose-escalation part (N of about 57 patients) of the phase I trial of ivuxolimab. Intravenous ivuxolimab was administered to patients every 2 weeks at six dose levels: 0.01, 0.1, 0.3, 1.5, 3 and 10 mg/kg. Prior anti-PD-1, anti-PD-L1 or anti-CTLA-4 therapy was permitted, and approximately 40% of dose-escalation patients had received checkpoint inhibitors. Peripheral TCRbeta sequencing aimed to test whether ivuxolimab altered TCR sequence diversity and caused clonal T-cell expansion. Partial responses occurred in three dose-escalation patients, of whom one had hepatocellular carcinoma and two had cutaneous melanoma. Of the roughly 50 dose-escalation patients, hepatocellular carcinoma was present in approximately 20, melanoma in some 15, renal cell carcinoma in 9 and head and neck cancer in 9.

Paper-wide results and their limitations: After ivuxolimab, expanded clones were on average more numerous among CD8+ T cells than among CD4+ T cells. Low levels of normalized T-cell clonal expansion were also seen in some patients who did not respond. At doses from 0.1 to 3.0 mg/kg, clonal expansion was seen in both CD4+ and CD8+ blood T cells between baseline and week 6. The antigen specificity of the clonally expanded peripheral T cells was not determined. Partial responders in the 0.1-3.0 mg/kg groups had among the lowest normalized peripheral clonal expansion, especially among CD8+ T cells.

Turning to this clone: Its recognized antigen is unknown. Base qualities are not recorded, but no much larger clone differs from it by a single base.

CDR1 is given as SGHRS and CDR2 as YFSETQ, both from the germline V gene. A distance of 17 bases separates the germline ends of V and J, which lose 0 bases and 6 bases respectively. The CDR3, from cysteine to phenylalanine, totals 16 residues. The DNA shown is the 48-base CDR3, in frame from base 1. The trial excluded patients who had a history of autoimmune disease or who were on systemic immunosuppression. Peripheral blood for TCR sequencing was collected from all dose cohorts at baseline, on cycle 4 day 1, and on cycle 7 day 1. The samples were taken from a phase I, first-in-human, multicenter, open-label dose-escalation trial of ivuxolimab. Adults with locally advanced or metastatic melanoma, renal cell, hepatocellular, or head and neck squamous cell carcinoma were enrolled in the trial. Before TCR sequencing, CD4+ T cells and CD8+ T cells from peripheral blood were sorted into separate populations.

Genomic DNA was isolated from the sorted cells so that the TCRbeta CDR3 region could be sequenced. TCRbeta CDR3 regions were sequenced using the immunoSEQ Assay. This is the immuneACCESS table as TCRdb keeps it, with only in-frame sequences that have V and J called. A part of the clones is gone; compared with another copy, unresolved V genes explain less than half, and the rest is unexplained. Here the sample has just under 65,000 clones; about 90% occur a single time. The top ten clones comprise about 5.6% of the sample. The sequence joins TRBV5-1 to TRBJ2-3; the D gene could be TRBD1 or TRBD2, each one agreeing over 6 bases. Material: CD4+ or CD8+ T cells sorted from blood, obtained in a trial of the OX40 agonist ivuxolimab. This TCR derives from an adult with an advanced solid tumor such as melanoma, head and neck, liver or kidney cancer. CDR3 region: CASSLGGGGITDTQYF. The nucleotides are TGCGCCAGCAGCTTGGGCGGAGGGGGTATCACGGATACGCAGTATTTT.